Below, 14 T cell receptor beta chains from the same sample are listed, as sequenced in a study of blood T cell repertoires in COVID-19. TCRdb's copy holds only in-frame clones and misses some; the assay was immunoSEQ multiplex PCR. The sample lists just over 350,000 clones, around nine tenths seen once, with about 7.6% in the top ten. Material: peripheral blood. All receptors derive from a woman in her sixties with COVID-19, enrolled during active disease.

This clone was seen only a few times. CDR3 bases: TGTGCCAGCTCACCGGTAGCGGGGGGGAGGAATGAGCAGTTCTTC. It encodes CASSPVAGGRNEQFF. V is TRBV18 and J is TRBJ2-1, with 11 bases identical to TRBD2. There are 15 residues in the CDR3. CDR1 and CDR2 from the germline V gene are KGHSH and LQKENI. V shed 3 bases and J 7 bases; nucleotides not matched to a gene: 5. Supplemented by reference TRBV18 and TRBJ2-1, the full variable domain reads NAGVMQNPRHLVRRRGQEARLRCSPMKGHSHVYWYRQLPEEGLKFMVYLQKENIIDESGMPKERFSAEFPKEGPSILRIQQVVRGDSAAYFCASSPVAGGRNEQFFGPGTRLTVL.

The CDR3 is CAWGDRGNQPQHF. DNA for the CDR3: TGTGCCTGGGGGGACAGGGGGAATCAGCCCCAGCATTTT. This sequence joins TRBV30 and TRBJ1-5; 11 bases align to TRBD1. Germline V lookup: CDR1 GTSNPN, CDR2 SVGIG (reference sequence). The length of the CDR3 is 13 residues. With 5 bases clipped from V and 4 bases from J, the junction kept 1 base outside the gene matches. The full variable domain, rest sourced from reference TRBV30 and TRBJ1-5, is SQTIHQWPATLVQPVGSPLSLECTVEGTSNPNLYWYRQAAGRGLQLLFYSVGIGQISSEVPQNLSASRPQDRQFILSSKKLLLSDSGFYLCAWGDRGNQPQHFGDGTRLSIL.

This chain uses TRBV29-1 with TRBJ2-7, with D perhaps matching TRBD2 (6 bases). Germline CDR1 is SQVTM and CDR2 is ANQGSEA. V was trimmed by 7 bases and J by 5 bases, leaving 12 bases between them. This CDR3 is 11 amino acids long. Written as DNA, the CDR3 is TGCAGCGCCCTGACTAGTAACGAGCAGTACTTC. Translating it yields CSALTSNEQYF.

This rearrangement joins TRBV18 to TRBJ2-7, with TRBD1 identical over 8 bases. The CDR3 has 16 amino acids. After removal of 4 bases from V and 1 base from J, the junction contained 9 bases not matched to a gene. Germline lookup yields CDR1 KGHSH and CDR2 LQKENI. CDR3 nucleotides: TGTGCCAGCTCACGGGACAGGATTCGTTGGTCCTACGAGCAGTACTTC. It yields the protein CASSRDRIRWSYEQYF.

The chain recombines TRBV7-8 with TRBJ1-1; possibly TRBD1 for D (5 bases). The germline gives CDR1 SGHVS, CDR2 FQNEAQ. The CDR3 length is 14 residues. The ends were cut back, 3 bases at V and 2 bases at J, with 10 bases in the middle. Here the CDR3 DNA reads TGTGCCAGCAGCTTGCTCGGACATAACACTGAAGCTTTCTTT. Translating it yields CASSLLGHNTEAFF.

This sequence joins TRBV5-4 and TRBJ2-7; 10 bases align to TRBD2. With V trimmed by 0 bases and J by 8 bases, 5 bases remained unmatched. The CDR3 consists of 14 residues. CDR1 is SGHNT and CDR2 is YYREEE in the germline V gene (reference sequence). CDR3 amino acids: CASSLEAGGPKQYF. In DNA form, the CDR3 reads TGTGCCAGCAGCTTGGAAGCGGGGGGGCCCAAGCAGTACTTC.

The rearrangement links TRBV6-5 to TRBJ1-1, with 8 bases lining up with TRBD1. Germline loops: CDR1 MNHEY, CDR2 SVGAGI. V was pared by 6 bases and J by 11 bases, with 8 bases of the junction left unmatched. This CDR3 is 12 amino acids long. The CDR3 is CASRPQGAGAFF. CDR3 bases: TGTGCCAGCAGACCCCAGGGGGCTGGGGCTTTCTTT.

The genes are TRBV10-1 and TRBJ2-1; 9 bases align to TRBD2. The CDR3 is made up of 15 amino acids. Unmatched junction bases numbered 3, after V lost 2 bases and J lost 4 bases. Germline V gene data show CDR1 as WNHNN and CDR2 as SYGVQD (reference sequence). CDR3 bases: TGCGCCAGCAGTGAGACAGCGGGGGGATACAATGAGCAGTTCTTC. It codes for CASSETAGGYNEQFF.

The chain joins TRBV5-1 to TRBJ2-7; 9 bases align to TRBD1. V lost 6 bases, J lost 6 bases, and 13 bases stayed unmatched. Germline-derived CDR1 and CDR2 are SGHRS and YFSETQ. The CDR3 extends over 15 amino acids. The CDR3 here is CASIPGQGDSGEQYF. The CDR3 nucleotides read TGCGCCAGCATTCCGGGACAGGGTGATTCGGGCGAGCAGTACTTC.

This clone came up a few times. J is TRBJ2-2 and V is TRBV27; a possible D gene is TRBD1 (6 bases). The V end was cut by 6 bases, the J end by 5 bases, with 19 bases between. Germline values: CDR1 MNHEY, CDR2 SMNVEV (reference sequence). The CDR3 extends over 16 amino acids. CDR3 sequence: CASSHLFPDSTGELFF. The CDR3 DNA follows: TGTGCCAGCAGCCACTTATTTCCGGACAGTACCGGGGAGCTGTTTTTT.

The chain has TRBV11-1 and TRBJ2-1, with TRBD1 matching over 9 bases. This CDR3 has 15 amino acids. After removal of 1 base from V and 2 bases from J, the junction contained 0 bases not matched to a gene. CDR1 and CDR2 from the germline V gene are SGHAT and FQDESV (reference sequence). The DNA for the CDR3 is TGTGCCAGCAGCTTAGGACAGGGGGCCTACAATGAGCAGTTCTTC. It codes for CASSLGQGAYNEQFF.

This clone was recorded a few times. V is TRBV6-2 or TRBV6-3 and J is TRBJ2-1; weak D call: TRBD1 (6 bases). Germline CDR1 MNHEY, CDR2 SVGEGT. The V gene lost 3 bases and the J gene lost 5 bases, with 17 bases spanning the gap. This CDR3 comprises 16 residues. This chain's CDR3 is CASSYRPRGGDNEQFF. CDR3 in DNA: TGTGCCAGCAGTTATAGACCCAGGGGTGGGGACAATGAGCAGTTCTTC.

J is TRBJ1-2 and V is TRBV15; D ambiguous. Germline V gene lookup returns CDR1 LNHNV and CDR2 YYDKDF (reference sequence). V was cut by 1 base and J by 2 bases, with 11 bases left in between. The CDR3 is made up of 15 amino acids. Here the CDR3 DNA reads TGTGCCACCAGCAGAGCGTTTGGGCCCAACTATGGCTACACCTTC. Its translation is CATSRAFGPNYGYTF.

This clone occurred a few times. CDR3 nucleotide sequence: TGCGCCAGCAGCCTGGGACAGGGCGTTCGCTACACCTTC. Its protein is CASSLGQGVRYTF. The genes are TRBV5-1 and TRBJ1-2, with TRBD1 identical over 9 bases. Trimming removed 4 bases from V and 9 bases from J; junction bases left unmatched: 7. This CDR3 region has 13 residues. Germline loops: CDR1 SGHRS, CDR2 YFSETQ.